A selection of T cell receptor beta chains follows, all from one sample in a study of T cells in narcolepsy. This table comes from immunoSEQ multiplex PCR, and its TCRdb copy is limited to in-frame clones, with some not included. Altogether 37,000 or so clones are present, over 75% being singletons, with the ten largest covering roughly 1.6%. Material: CD45RA- memory CD4+ T cells from PBMCs. The receptors originated from a human donor with narcolepsy. The CDR3 runs from the conserved cysteine through the conserved F or W. The D gene is left open where the match is weak. Size values are once, few and many counts, or a class for expanded clones, and some rows have none.

J gene	V gene	D gene	clone size	CDR3 protein
TRBJ2-2	TRBV10-2	NA	few	CASSESQVAANTGELFF
TRBJ2-7	TRBV5-4	NA	few	CASSLPGYEQYF
TRBJ1-5	TRBV15	TRBD1	NA	CATSWTGGTNQPQHF
TRBJ2-2	TRBV2	NA	NA	CASSERQRGELFF
TRBJ2-3	TRBV30	TRBD2	NA	CAWSWSSGEGGAQYF
TRBJ2-1	TRBV29-1	NA	NA	CSSRVGAGSYNEQFF
TRBJ1-4	TRBV5-4	TRBD1	NA	CASSTGGGEKLFF
TRBJ1-2	TRBV5-1	NA	NA	CASSITQGNYGYTF
TRBJ2-7	TRBV7-2	NA	few	CASSPDREIYEQYF
TRBJ2-7	TRBV4-3	NA	NA	CASSQLPGLSYEQYF
TRBJ2-1	TRBV4-3	NA	NA	CASSHVKGDEQFF
TRBJ2-7	TRBV6-6	NA	NA	CASSSIGSHEQYF
TRBJ2-3	TRBV5-6	NA	NA	CASSLVEGVVRTDTQYF
TRBJ1-2	TRBV7-2	TRBD1	once	CASSLGGQGHYGYTF
TRBJ1-2	TRBV5-6	TRBD1	once	CASSSLTGGRYYGYTF
TRBJ2-3	TRBV10-3	TRBD1	NA	CAIRGDRGTDTQYF
TRBJ2-3	TRBV5-8	NA	once	CASSFSSSTDTQYF
TRBJ2-5	TRBV10-3	TRBD1	few	CAISVGQGETQYF
TRBJ1-1	TRBV6-5	NA	NA	CASSRRQESEAFF
TRBJ2-2	TRBV6-7	NA	NA	CASSQGPANTGELFF
TRBJ2-7	TRBV19	TRBD1	NA	CASSAGTGSVSYEQYF
TRBJ2-1	TRBV5-4	NA	NA	CASSLDYNEQFF
TRBJ2-7	TRBV19	NA	few	CASSINGDTRYEQYF
TRBJ2-5	TRBV7-7	NA	NA	CASSLGGRETQYF
TRBJ1-3	TRBV7-2	NA	NA	CASSLAVGQGLGNTIYF
TRBJ2-5	TRBV4-1	TRBD2	NA	CASSQVLAGGQETQYF
TRBJ1-5	TRBV7-7	NA	NA	CASSPARGGDRNQPQHF
TRBJ1-3	TRBV11-2	NA	NA	CASSSLSGGNTIYF
TRBJ2-7	TRBV5-4	NA	few	CASSFPPLGQYEQYF
TRBJ1-2	TRBV4-3	TRBD1	NA	CASSQGVAQGLGGYTF
TRBJ1-6	TRBV14	NA	few	CASSQETGNSPLHF
TRBJ1-5	TRBV7-2	TRBD1	once	CASSAGTGVQPQHF
TRBJ1-2	TRBV11-2	TRBD1	NA	CASSRTGNYGYTF
TRBJ2-3	TRBV6-1	NA	few	CASSVRGTDTQYF
TRBJ2-7	TRBV6-5	TRBD1	NA	CASTLNGQGNKQYF
TRBJ1-4	TRBV7-6	NA	NA	CASSVGRREKLFF
TRBJ2-2	TRBV7-2	NA	NA	CASSPRVPGNGELFF
TRBJ2-5	TRBV18	TRBD2	NA	CATRTSGYQETQYF
TRBJ1-6	TRBV9	NA	NA	CASSPRPNSPLHF
TRBJ2-2	TRBV7-3	TRBD1	NA	CASSFTGAGELFF
TRBJ2-4	TRBV7-2	NA	NA	CASRPGLAKNIQYF
TRBJ1-1	TRBV6-5	TRBD1	once	CASSYGTANTEAFF
TRBJ2-7	TRBV19	NA	NA	CASSRTSGEQYF
TRBJ1-6	TRBV27	NA	once	CASTLPGYNSPLHF
TRBJ2-4	TRBV5-1	TRBD1	once	CASSLQGSEHIQYF
TRBJ2-1	TRBV29-1	NA	NA	CSARGDRSYNEQFF
TRBJ2-1	TRBV5-1	NA	NA	CASSLSSLNNEQFF
TRBJ2-3	TRBV7-9	NA	few	CASSLASGWADTQYF
TRBJ1-3	TRBV5-4	TRBD1	NA	CASSLEDRVGNTIYF
TRBJ2-2	TRBV7-9	NA	NA	CASSLSSDAGELFF
TRBJ2-1	TRBV9	NA	NA	CASSATTGGDEQFF
TRBJ2-5	TRBV9	TRBD2	NA	CASSVGSQTSGGPYQETQYF
TRBJ1-1	TRBV29-1	NA	NA	CSVGQGGEAFF